This TCR beta chain was obtained from a study of cytomegalovirus exposure and HLA in healthy donors. Points from the study as a whole: Among the sequence variants, a highly shared cluster was likely an artifact of sequencing.

Turning to this clone: The antigen is unknown.

The CDR3 contains 12 residues. After removal of 10 bases from V and 2 bases from J, the junction contained 3 bases not matched to a gene. Germline loops: CDR1 LNHDA, CDR2 SQIVND (reference sequence). PCR primers comprised 60 Vbeta and 13 Jbeta primers. Method: immunoSEQ multiplex PCR; TCRdb's copy keeps in-frame clones and lacks some. The sample contains some 180,000 clones, about four fifths of which appear only once. The rearrangement joins TRBV19 to TRBJ2-3, with 7 bases lining up with TRBD1. This receptor was taken from a female donor in good health and CMV-seronegative. The specimen was PBMCs. The CDR3 DNA follows: TGTGCCACGACAGGGATCACAGATACGCAGTATTTT. As protein: CATTGITDTQYF.